This TCR beta chain was sequenced for a study of shared clonotypes between healthy human individuals. The study's findings and limits: The naive CD4 repertoires of four donors were compared, and about 5% of clonotypes were shared.

This CDR3 contains 11 residues. V lost 6 bases, J lost 2 bases, and 5 bases lay in between. CDR1 is MDHEN, CDR2 SYDVKM, per germline. Details on this clone: Its antigen is still unknown. Other DNA sequences in this sample translate to the same CDR3.

As handled by the study authors: Junction-only immunoSEQ sequences carried no quality scores, so filtering differed. Clones were read by immunoSEQ multiplex PCR, and TCRdb kept only the in-frame ones, dropping some. Clone size and V and J calls were adopted from that table, with D and trimming inferred from the DNA. The table lists some 89,000 clones, 67% of them singletons, with 45% in the top ten. The sequenced sample was memory CD8+ T cells sorted from blood. Regarding subset: CD45RO+ cells pooled with CCR7-negative TemRA cells. The source of this sequence is a man aged 25 to 40 in good health. V usage is TRBV28 and J usage is TRBJ2-7; no definite D call. The CDR3 loop reads CASSPAYEQYF. In DNA, the CDR3 is TGTGCCAGCAGCCCTGCCTACGAGCAGTACTTC.